The text below deals with one T cell receptor (beta chain). Original analysis: Reference gene primer amplification in the assay estimated nucleated cell counts. Data came from immunoSEQ multiplex PCR; TCRdb stores just in-frame clones and leaves some out. For V, J and clone size, that table is used; D and trimming come from the DNA. Of roughly 95,000 clones listed, 75% to 95% are singletons. The entry originates in a study of blood T cell repertoires in COVID-19. Study-level information: The study drew acute and convalescent COVID-19 samples from the United States, Italy and Spain. Sample material is recorded as cDNA or gDNA derived from T cells, B-cell-depleted T cells, or PBMCs.

Germline V gene data show CDR1 as WNHNN and CDR2 as SYGVQD (reference sequence). The CDR3 has 14 amino acids. The V gene lost 0 bases and the J gene lost 6 bases, with 9 bases spanning the gap. V and J are TRBV10-1 and TRBJ2-4, with D maybe TRBD2 (6 bases). This clonotype was obtained from a woman in her fifties or sixties in a cohort sampled during active COVID-19. Material for sequencing was peripheral blood. CDR3 residues: CASSESGGVNIQYF. Here the CDR3 DNA reads TGCGCCAGCAGTGAGTCGGGGGGAGTAAACATTCAGTACTTC.